The clone carrying this T cell receptor (beta chain) was recorded at least ten times. One entry per CDR3 protein results from TCRdb running MiXCR on the RACE reads. The profile shows over 300,000 distinct CDR3 sequences, roughly 5% of them singletons. The CDR3 runs to 17 residues. V lost 0 bases and J lost 4; bases outside the gene matches: 12. CDR1 is GTSNPN, CDR2 SVGIG, per germline (reference sequence). The sample originates from a study of human T cells and chemical hapten exposure. Time point defined: pre-sensitization, week 0. Regarding treatment: therapeutic diphenylcyclopropenone sensitization with weekly scalp DPC.

The sample was whole blood, taken in connection with sensitization to the hapten diphenylcyclopropenone (DPC). This TCR came from a woman between 50 and 59 years old with alopecia areata. Some clones in this sample may be carry-over from other donors' samples. The chain carries TRBV30 and TRBJ2-5; TRBD2 matches 9 bases. This CDR3 is CAWSVFLVSGRRETQYF. The DNA of the CDR3 is TGTGCCTGGAGTGTTTTTTTAGTTAGCGGGAGACGAGAGACCCAGTACTTC.